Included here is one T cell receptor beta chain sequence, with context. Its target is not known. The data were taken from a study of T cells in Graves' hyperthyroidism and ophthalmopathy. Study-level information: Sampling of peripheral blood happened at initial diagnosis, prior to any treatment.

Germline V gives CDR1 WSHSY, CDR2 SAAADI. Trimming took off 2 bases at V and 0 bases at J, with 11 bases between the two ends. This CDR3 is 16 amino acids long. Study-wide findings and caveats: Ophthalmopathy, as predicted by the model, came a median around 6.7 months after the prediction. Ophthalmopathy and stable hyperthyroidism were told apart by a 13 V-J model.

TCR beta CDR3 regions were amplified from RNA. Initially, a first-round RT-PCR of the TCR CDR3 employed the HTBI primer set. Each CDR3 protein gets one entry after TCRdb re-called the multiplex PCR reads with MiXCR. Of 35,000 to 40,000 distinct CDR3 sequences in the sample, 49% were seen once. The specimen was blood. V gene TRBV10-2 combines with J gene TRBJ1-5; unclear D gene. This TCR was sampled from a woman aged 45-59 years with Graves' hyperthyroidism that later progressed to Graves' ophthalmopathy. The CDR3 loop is CASSEDPWYSNQPQHF. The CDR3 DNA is TGCGCCAGCAGTGAGGACCCCTGGTATAGCAATCAGCCCCAGCATTTT.